This T cell receptor beta chain emerged from a study of T-cell reconstitution after alpha-beta-depleted transplantation in children. Overall study results and limits: Several hundred expanded graft clones reportedly were the source of alpha-beta T cells about two months after transplant.

The library targeted TCRbeta and was prepared with unique molecular identifiers. From the PCR reads, TCRdb called clonotypes with MiXCR, one entry per CDR3 protein. Among around 450,000 distinct CDR3 sequences, 15% to 20% were seen once, and the ten largest hold 25% to 35%. The CDR3 is 14 amino acids. CDR1 DFQATT and CDR2 SNEGSKA come from the germline V gene (reference sequence). Trimming cost V 3 bases and J 1 base, with 12 bases left between them. A word on this clonotype: Its antigen is not known.

This sequence joins TRBV20-1 and TRBJ2-5; D not resolved. The receptor was isolated from a boy in the first two years of life who had a stem cell transplant for Wiskott-Aldrich syndrome, so the T cells may come from the graft donor. Source: PBMCs, mostly from graft donor cells, taken 360 days after TCRalphabeta/CD19-depleted stem cell transplant. For the CDR3, the DNA is TGCAGTGCTAGTTTCGACGGCCTCCAAGAGACCCAGTACTTC. Its protein product is CSASFDGLQETQYF.